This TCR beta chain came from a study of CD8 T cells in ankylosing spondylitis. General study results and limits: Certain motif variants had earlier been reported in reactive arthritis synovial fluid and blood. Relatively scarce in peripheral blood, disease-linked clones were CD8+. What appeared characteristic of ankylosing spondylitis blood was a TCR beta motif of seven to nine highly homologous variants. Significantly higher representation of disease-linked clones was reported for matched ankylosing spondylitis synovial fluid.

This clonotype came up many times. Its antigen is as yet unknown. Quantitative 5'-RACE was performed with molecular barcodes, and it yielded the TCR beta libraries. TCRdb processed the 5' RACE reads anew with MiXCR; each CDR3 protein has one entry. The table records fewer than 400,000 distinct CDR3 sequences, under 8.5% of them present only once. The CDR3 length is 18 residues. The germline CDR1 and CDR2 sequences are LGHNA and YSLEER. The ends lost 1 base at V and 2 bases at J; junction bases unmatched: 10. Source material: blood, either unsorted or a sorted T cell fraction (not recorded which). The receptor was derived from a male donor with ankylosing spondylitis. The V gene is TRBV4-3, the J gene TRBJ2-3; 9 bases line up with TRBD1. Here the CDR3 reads CASSQVKPGQGLTDTQYF. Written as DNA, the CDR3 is TGCGCCAGCAGCCAAGTCAAACCGGGACAGGGCCTCACAGATACGCAGTATTTT.